Below, 5 T cell receptor beta chains from the same sample are listed, as sequenced in a study of blood T cell repertoires in COVID-19. The table came from immunoSEQ multiplex PCR; TCRdb's copy has only in-frame clones and leaves some out. The sample shows 70,000 to 100,000 clones, 75% to 90% of them seen only once. Specimen: peripheral blood. All receptors derive from a man aged 80 or over with active or convalescent COVID-19.

This sequence joins TRBV10-3 and TRBJ2-2, with D possibly TRBD2 on 7 matching bases. Between the trimmed V and J ends, which lost 5 bases and 5 bases, there was a span of 21 bases. This CDR3 contains 17 residues. From germline, CDR1 is ENHRY and CDR2 SYGVKD. CDR3 protein: CAISPATGGPRTGELFF. CDR3 nucleotides: TGTGCCATCAGTCCAGCGACGGGGGGCCCGAGGACCGGGGAGCTGTTTTTT.

The chain carries TRBV3-1 (or the pseudogene TRBV3-2) and TRBJ2-1; TRBD1 agrees at 9 bases. Germline CDR1 LGHDT, CDR2 YNNKEL (reference sequence). This CDR3 is 16 amino acids long. The V segment lost 4 bases and the J segment 3 bases; nucleotides outside the gene matches: 7. CDR3 in amino acids: CASSPTWGQGYNEQFF. The CDR3 DNA is TGTGCCAGCAGCCCAACTTGGGGACAGGGCTACAATGAGCAGTTCTTC.

The chain employs TRBV27 and TRBJ1-2, with D maybe TRBD1 (5 bases). This CDR3 has 14 amino acids. The germline CDR1 and CDR2 sequences are MNHEY and SMNVEV (reference sequence). V was trimmed by 8 bases and J by 4 bases, leaving 17 bases between them. The CDR3 DNA reads TGTGCCAGCTCCCGGACACGGGGGGGCTATGGCTACACCTTC. It yields the protein CASSRTRGGYGYTF.

The chain couples TRBV7-2 to TRBJ1-6; D is possibly TRBD1 (5 bases). CDR3 length: 15 amino acids. Per the germline V gene, CDR1 is SGHTA and CDR2 is FQGNSA. Trimming removed 2 bases at V and 8 bases at J, with 13 bases between. This chain's CDR3 is CASSLTGGEYSPLHF. The CDR3 bases are TGTGCCAGCAGCTTAACAGGAGGGGAGTATTCACCCCTCCACTTT.

The chain links TRBV14 to TRBJ1-2, with 8 bases aligning to TRBD1. Germline trimming cut 2 bases from V and 5 bases from J; bases unmatched to any gene: 4. The CDR3 consists of 14 residues. CDR1 SGHDN and CDR2 FVKESK come from the germline V gene. CDR3: CASSQSTGEYGYTF. The CDR3 DNA is TGTGCCAGCAGCCAATCGACAGGGGAGTATGGCTACACCTTC.